The next 23 T cell receptor beta chains were all read from a single sample in a study of T-cell reconstitution after alpha-beta-depleted transplantation in children. A TCRbeta library incorporating unique molecular identifiers was prepared. Using its own MiXCR run on the PCR reads, TCRdb lists one record per CDR3 protein. The sample records under 300,000 distinct CDR3 sequences, roughly 10% being singletons. The sample here was peripheral blood, taken 180 days after TCRalphabeta/CD19-depleted stem cell transplant. The receptors were sampled from a male patient aged 2 to 10 who had a stem cell transplant for chronic granulomatous disease, so the T cells may come from the graft donor.

This clonotype was seen ten or more times. The V call is TRBV7-2, the J call TRBJ2-1; D unclear. V was pared by 2 bases and J by 0 bases, with 11 bases between. CDR1 SGHTA and CDR2 FQGNSA come from the germline V gene. The CDR3 is 16 residues long. CDR3 coding DNA: TGTGCCAGCAGCTTAACCCGCGATAGCTCCTACAATGAGCAGTTCTTC. This sequence encodes CASSLTRDSSYNEQFF.

This clonotype was seen a few times. The V and J genes are TRBV30 and TRBJ1-1; D gene unclear. This CDR3 has 15 residues. The ends were cut back, 2 bases at V and 4 bases at J, with 17 bases in the middle. Germline loops: CDR1 GTSNPN, CDR2 SVGIG (reference sequence). The CDR3: CAWSRHSPSGTEAFF. In DNA form, the CDR3 reads TGTGCCTGGAGTAGGCACAGTCCCAGCGGCACTGAAGCTTTCTTT.

In this sample, this clonotype turned up many times. This chain connects TRBV27 to TRBJ2-1; 14 bases are shared with TRBD2. V dropped 5 bases and J dropped 7; count of bases not matched to a gene: 10. The CDR3 length is 17 residues. Germline CDR1 reads MNHEY; CDR2 reads SMNVEV (reference sequence). The CDR3 loop reads CASSPRTSGRMWNEQFF. The DNA of the CDR3 is TGTGCCAGCAGTCCTAGGACTAGCGGGAGGATGTGGAATGAGCAGTTCTTC.

This clonotype was observed many times. This chain joins TRBV29-1 and TRBJ2-4; a weak D match, TRBD1 (5 bases). CDR1 SQVTM and CDR2 ANQGSEA come from the germline V gene. Trimming took off 0 bases at V and 11 bases at J, with 17 bases between the two ends. The CDR3 extends over 14 amino acids. The CDR3 DNA follows: TGCAGCGTTGAAGATAGTTCAGGGAAGATCGTTCAGTACTTC. This translates into CSVEDSSGKIVQYF.

A few counts support this clonotype. The gene calls are TRBV4-2 and TRBJ1-1, with D hard to call. The V gene's germline CDR1 is LGHNA and CDR2 YNFKEQ. V lost 0 bases and J lost 5, with 19 bases in between. This CDR3 is 17 amino acids long. CDR3: CASSQDNFIGEWTEAFF. CDR3 bases: TGTGCCAGCAGCCAAGATAATTTTATAGGAGAGTGGACTGAAGCTTTCTTT.

This clonotype was found many times. The chain employs TRBV6-2 or TRBV6-3 and TRBJ2-5; 8 positions match TRBD1. The CDR3 runs 14 residues. CDR1 and CDR2 from the germline V gene are MNHEY and SVGEGT. After removal of 2 bases from V and 5 bases from J, the junction contained 4 bases not matched to a gene. CDR3 protein: CASSYGTGLETQYF. The CDR3, as DNA: TGTGCCAGCAGTTACGGGACAGGTCTCGAGACCCAGTACTTC.

This clonotype was seen at least ten times. As DNA, the CDR3 is TGCGCCAGCAGCTTGGGCACTAGCGGGAGTGTGGATGAGCAGTTCTTC. This gives the protein CASSLGTSGSVDEQFF. The chain couples TRBV5-1 to TRBJ2-1, with 11 bases fitting TRBD2. This CDR3 region has 16 residues. Trimming at V came to 0 bases and at J to 8 bases, leaving 7 bases not matched to a gene. CDR1 is SGHRS, CDR2 YFSETQ, per germline.

This clonotype has just a few counts. This rearrangement joins TRBV1 to TRBJ1-4; the D call in the table, TRBD1, was not verified against the DNA. TRBV1 is an annotated pseudogene. The CDR3 has 17 residues. The CDR3 nucleotides read TGCACCAGCAGCCAATTGGACAGGGGGGAGCCTAATGAAAAACTGTTTTTT. Its translation is CTSSQLDRGEPNEKLFF.

This clonotype was seen repeatedly, ten times or more. The chain couples TRBV12-3 or TRBV12-4 to TRBJ1-1; D ambiguous. CDR3 length: 13 amino acids. V shed 1 base and J shed 7 bases, with 10 bases lying between them. CDR3 in DNA: TGTGCCAGCAGTTTAGAGACCGGGAATGAAGCTTTCTTT. Encoded protein: CASSLETGNEAFF.

This clonotype occurred many times. V and J are TRBV20-1 and TRBJ1-1; D unresolved. Trimming stripped 0 bases from V and 2 bases from J, with 13 bases between. Germline loops: CDR1 DFQATT, CDR2 SNEGSKA (reference sequence). The CDR3 runs to 15 residues. As DNA, the CDR3 is TGCAGTGCTAGAGAGGTGTGGGGAATTAACACTGAAGCTTTCTTT. Protein product: CSAREVWGINTEAFF.

This clonotype was detected many times. This rearrangement joins TRBV7-6 to TRBJ2-5, with 13 positions matching TRBD2. Trimming cost V 1 base and J 5 bases; bases outside gene matches: 10. The CDR3 runs 18 residues. CDR1 is SGHVS and CDR2 is FNYEAQ in the germline V gene. DNA for the CDR3: TGTGCCAGCAGCTTAGAGTTAGGACTAGCGGGGGTCCGGGAGACCCAGTACTTC. It yields the protein CASSLELGLAGVRETQYF.

Ten or more counts support this clonotype. The chain has TRBV29-1 and TRBJ1-6; TRBD1 matches 9 bases. CDR1 and CDR2 from the germline V gene are SQVTM and ANQGSEA. The CDR3 is 13 amino acids. With V trimmed by 6 bases and J by 7 bases, 4 bases remained unmatched. CDR3 region: CSVRTGDNSPLHF. The CDR3 DNA reads as TGCAGCGTAAGGACAGGGGACAATTCACCCCTCCACTTT.

In this sample, this clonotype turned up many times. The chain joins TRBV10-3 to TRBJ2-7; 7 nucleotides match TRBD1. The CDR3 is 13 amino acids. Germline CDR1 reads ENHRY; CDR2 reads SYGVKD. After removal of 10 bases from V and 4 bases from J, the junction contained 10 bases not matched to a gene. The CDR3 is CATHGTDDYEQYF. CDR3 DNA: TGTGCCACCCACGGGACAGACGATTACGAGCAGTACTTC.

This clonotype was seen repeatedly, ten times or more. The chain uses TRBV20-1 and TRBJ1-5; D remains unclear. Trimming removed 4 bases at V and 3 bases at J, with 16 bases between. CDR3 length equals 15 residues. In germline, CDR1 is DFQATT, CDR2 SNEGSKA (reference sequence). The CDR3 sequence is CSATEGASTNQPQHF. DNA of the CDR3: TGCAGTGCTACCGAGGGCGCATCGACCAATCAGCCCCAGCATTTT.

Many counts were recorded for this clonotype. The chain has TRBV10-3 and TRBJ2-3, with a tentative D call TRBD2 (5 bases). Between the trimmed V and J ends, which lost 3 bases and 11 bases, there was a span of 12 bases. Germline-derived CDR1 and CDR2 are ENHRY and SYGVKD. This CDR3 region has 12 residues. Here the CDR3 reads CAISDSFGEQYF. CDR3 DNA: TGTGCCATCAGTGACTCCTTCGGGGAGCAGTATTTT.

A note on this clonotype: With a much larger clone just one base away, this may be a read error. The conserved final phenylalanine or tryptophan is absent from the CDR3, which likely points to a read error. The gene calls are TRBV5-1 and TRBJ2-1, with TRBD1 matching 9 bases. CDR1 is SGHRS and CDR2 is YFSETQ in the germline V gene. V shed 0 bases and J 9 bases; nucleotides not matched to a gene: 7. This CDR3 has 15 amino acids. The CDR3 DNA is TGCGCCAGCAGCTTGGGGACAGGGGACGTCGGTGAGCAGTTCTAC. This codes for CASSLGTGDVGEQFY.

The CDR3 DNA follows: TGCGCCAGCAGCCGGGGGACAGCAGATAATTCACCCCTCCACTTT. Translation: CASSRGTADNSPLHF. The gene calls are TRBV4-3 and TRBJ1-6; 7 bases map to TRBD1. CDR3 size: 15 residues. Germline V gene sequence: CDR1 LGHNA, CDR2 YSLEER. V trimming: 4 bases; J trimming: 5 bases; junction bases outside the gene matches: 5.

This clonotype was seen ten or more times. The J gene is TRBJ2-7, the V gene TRBV27; 13 bases line up with TRBD2. J was trimmed by 7 bases and V by 5 bases; bases with no gene match: 5. The CDR3 is 14 amino acids. Germline V CDR1 and CDR2: MNHEY, SMNVEV (reference sequence). CDR3 region: CASSTSGRAKEQYF. The CDR3 DNA reads as TGTGCCAGCAGTACTAGCGGGAGGGCAAAGGAGCAGTACTTC.

This clonotype came up many times. The V gene is TRBV29-1, the J gene TRBJ2-7; D gene uncertain. Trimming shortened V by 4 bases and J by 2 bases, and 6 bases separated the two germline ends. Germline V gene data show CDR1 as SQVTM and CDR2 as ANQGSEA. This CDR3 is built from 11 residues. The chain's CDR3 is CSVGATYEQYF. The CDR3 nucleotides are TGCAGCGTTGGGGCCACCTACGAGCAGTACTTC.

This clonotype was picked up a small number of times. The V gene is TRBV5-4, the J gene TRBJ2-4; D is possibly TRBD1 (6 bases). Germline CDR1 and CDR2: SGHNT and YYREEE (reference sequence). V was shortened by 4 bases and J by 8 bases, with 13 bases between the two germline ends. The CDR3 has 13 amino acids. CDR3 nucleotides: TGTGCCAGCAGCACAACACCAGGGGACATTCAGTACTTC. Residues: CASSTTPGDIQYF.

This clonotype was detected many times. The V call is TRBV20-1, the J call TRBJ2-3, with D uncertain. The CDR3 runs to 12 residues. The V end lost 0 bases, the J end lost 3 bases, and 4 bases lay between the germline ends. The germline CDR1 and CDR2 sequences are DFQATT and SNEGSKA (reference sequence). The CDR3 loop reads CSARETTDTQYF. For the CDR3, the DNA is TGCAGTGCTAGAGAGACAACAGATACGCAGTATTTT.

This clonotype was counted many times. The CDR3 DNA is TGTGCCAGCAGCTTAGAATGGGGACTAGCCAAAAACATTCAGTACTTC. Translation: CASSLEWGLAKNIQYF. The chain carries TRBV11-2 and TRBJ2-4; possible D gene TRBD2, 6 bases. Trimming took 0 bases from V and 0 from J, leaving 9 bases between them. In germline, CDR1 is SGHAT, CDR2 FQNNGV. The CDR3 loop spans 16 amino acids.

This clonotype appeared many times. The genes are TRBV6-4 and TRBJ2-3; 7 bases are a match to TRBD1. Per germline, CDR1 MRHNA and CDR2 SNTAGT. J was trimmed by 4 bases and V by 3 bases; bases with no gene match: 1. CDR3 length equals 13 residues. The CDR3 DNA follows: TGTGCCAGCAGTGAGCAGGGGGCAGATACGCAGTATTTT. Its translation is CASSEQGADTQYF.